Here is one T cell receptor beta chain with its context. This record belongs to a study of control samples from healthy donors and cancer patients. Repertoires were generated with immunoSEQ multiplex PCR, while TCRdb's copy carries only in-frame clones and drops some. The sample has approximately 170,000 clones, 91% seen once. Material: blood. The source of this sequence is a woman in her twenties or thirties in good health.

Here the CDR3 DNA reads TGTGCCTGGAGTGGACAGGGGGCGACCTACGAGCAGTACTTC. It encodes CAWSGQGATYEQYF. The rearrangement links TRBV30 to TRBJ2-7, with TRBD1 matching 10 bases. The CDR3 is made up of 14 amino acids. V was pared by 1 base and J by 2 bases, with 2 bases of the junction left unmatched. CDR1 is GTSNPN, CDR2 SVGIG, per germline (reference sequence).